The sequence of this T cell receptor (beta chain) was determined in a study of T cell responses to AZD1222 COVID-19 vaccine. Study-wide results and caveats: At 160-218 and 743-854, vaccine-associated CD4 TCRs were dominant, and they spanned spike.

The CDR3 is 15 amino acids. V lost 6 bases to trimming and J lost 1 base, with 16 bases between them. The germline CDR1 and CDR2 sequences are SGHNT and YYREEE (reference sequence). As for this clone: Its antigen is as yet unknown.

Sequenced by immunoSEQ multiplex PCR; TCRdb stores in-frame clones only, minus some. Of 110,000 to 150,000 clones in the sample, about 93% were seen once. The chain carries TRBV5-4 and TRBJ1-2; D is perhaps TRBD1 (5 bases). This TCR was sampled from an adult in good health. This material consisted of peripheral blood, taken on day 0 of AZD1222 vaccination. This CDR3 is CASTAAGPINYGYTF. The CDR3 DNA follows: TGTGCCAGCACCGCCGCAGGGCCCATTAACTATGGCTACACCTTC.